This T cell receptor delta chain stems from a study of gamma-delta T cells after stem cell transplantation. This clone was recorded a few times. V shed 0 bases and J 0 bases; nucleotides not matched to a gene: 6. Germline loops: CDR1 GEAIGNYY, CDR2 EKD. CDR3 length: 20 amino acids. TCRdb re-called the RT-PCR reads using CATT. Among under 2,000 delta-chain clones listed, more than 7% were seen once. This TCR was sampled from a human donor. It is not recorded whose cells these are; they may come from a transplant donor. Sequencing input: gamma-delta T cells. The rearrangement links TRDV2 to TRDJ3, with 11 positions matching TRDD3. The CDR3 nucleotides read TGTGCCTGTGACACCGTGTTACTGGGGGATATCTCCTGGGACACCCGACAGATGTTTTTC. Amino acids: CACDTVLLGDISWDTRQMFF.